A single sample gave rise to the 3 T cell receptor beta chains below, sequenced in a study of T cells in Graves' hyperthyroidism and ophthalmopathy. RNA transcripts gave rise to amplified TCR beta CDR3 regions. First-round RT-PCR targeting the TCR CDR3 was performed with the HTBI primer set. TCRdb used MiXCR to reprocess the multiplex PCR reads, holding one entry per CDR3 protein. Of around 440,000 distinct CDR3 sequences in the sample, more than 15% were seen once. The sequenced sample consisted of blood. The receptors originated from a woman aged 18-29 years with Graves' hyperthyroidism.

This clonotype was seen repeatedly, ten times or more. The CDR3 sequence: CASSGRTSGSTGELFF. Written as DNA, the CDR3 is TGTGCCAGCAGTGGTAGGACTAGCGGGAGTACCGGGGAGCTGTTTTTT. The chain joins TRBV2 to TRBJ2-2, with 13 bases fitting TRBD2. Trimming took 4 bases from V and 5 from J; bases not matched to a gene: 4. The germline gives CDR1 SNHLY, CDR2 FYNNEI. There are 16 residues in the CDR3.

On this clonotype itself: This may stem from a read error, because a much larger clone lies one nucleotide away. The chain recombines TRBV3-1 with TRBJ2-1; 8 nucleotides line up with TRBD2. From germline, CDR1 is LGHDT and CDR2 YNNKEL (reference sequence). V shed 2 bases, J shed 5 bases, and the junction held 14 bases outside the gene matches. This CDR3 has 18 residues. CDR3 in amino acids: CASSQPFWGREGHNEQFF. CDR3 coding DNA: TGTGCCAGCAGCCAACCTTTTTGGGGTCGGGAGGGGCACAATGAGCAGTTCTTC.

The rearrangement links TRBV20-1 to TRBJ2-4; D might be TRBD2 (6 bases). CDR3 length: 19 residues. The germline CDR1 and CDR2 sequences are DFQATT and SNEGSKA (reference sequence). Trimming shortened V by 5 bases and J by 0 bases, and 26 bases separated the two germline ends. CDR3 amino acids: CSAGGYGTHLTLAKNIQYF. CDR3 nucleotides: TGCAGTGCTGGAGGGTACGGGACTCACTTGACACTAGCCAAAAACATTCAGTACTTC.